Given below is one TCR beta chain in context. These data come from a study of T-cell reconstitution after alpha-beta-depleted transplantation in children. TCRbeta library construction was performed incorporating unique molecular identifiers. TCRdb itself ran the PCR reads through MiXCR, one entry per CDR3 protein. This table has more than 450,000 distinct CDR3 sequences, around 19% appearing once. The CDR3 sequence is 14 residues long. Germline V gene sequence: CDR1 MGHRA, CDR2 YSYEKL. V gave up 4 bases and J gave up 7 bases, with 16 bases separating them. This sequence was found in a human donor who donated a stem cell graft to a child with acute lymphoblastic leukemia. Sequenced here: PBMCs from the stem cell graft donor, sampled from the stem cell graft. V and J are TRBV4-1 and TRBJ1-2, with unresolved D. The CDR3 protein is CASSLWYREPGYTF. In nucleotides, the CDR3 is TGCGCCAGCAGCCTTTGGTATAGGGAGCCTGGCTACACCTTC.